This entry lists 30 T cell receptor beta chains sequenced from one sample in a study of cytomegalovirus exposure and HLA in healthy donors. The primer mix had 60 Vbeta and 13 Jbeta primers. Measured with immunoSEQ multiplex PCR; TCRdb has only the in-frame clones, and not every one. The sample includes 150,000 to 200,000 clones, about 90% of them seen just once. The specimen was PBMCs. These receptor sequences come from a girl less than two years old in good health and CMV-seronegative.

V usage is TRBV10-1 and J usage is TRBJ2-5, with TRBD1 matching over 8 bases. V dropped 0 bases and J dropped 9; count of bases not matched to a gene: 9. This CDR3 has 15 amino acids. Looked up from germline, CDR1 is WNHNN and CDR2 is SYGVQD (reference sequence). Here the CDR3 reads CASSESRRGLGAQYF. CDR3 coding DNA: TGCGCCAGCAGTGAGTCGCGCAGGGGGCTGGGGGCCCAGTACTTC.

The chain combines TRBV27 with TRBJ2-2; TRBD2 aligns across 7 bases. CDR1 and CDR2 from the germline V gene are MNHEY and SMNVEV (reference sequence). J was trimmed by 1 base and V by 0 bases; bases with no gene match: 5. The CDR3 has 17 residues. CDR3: CASSLSPQRGNTGELFF. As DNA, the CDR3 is TGTGCCAGCAGTTTATCCCCCCAGCGGGGGAACACCGGGGAGCTGTTTTTT.

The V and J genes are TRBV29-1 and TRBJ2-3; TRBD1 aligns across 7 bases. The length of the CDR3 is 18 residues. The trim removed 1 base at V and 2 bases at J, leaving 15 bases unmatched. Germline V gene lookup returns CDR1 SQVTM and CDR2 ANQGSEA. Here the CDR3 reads CSVEGDSHMEALTDTQYF. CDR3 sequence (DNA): TGCAGCGTTGAAGGGGACAGCCATATGGAGGCCCTCACAGATACGCAGTATTTT.

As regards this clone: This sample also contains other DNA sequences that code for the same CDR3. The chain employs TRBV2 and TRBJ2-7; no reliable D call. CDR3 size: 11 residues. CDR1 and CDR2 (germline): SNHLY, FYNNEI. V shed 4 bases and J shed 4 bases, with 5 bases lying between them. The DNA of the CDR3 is TGTGCCAGCAGTGGGAGTTACGAGCAGTACTTC. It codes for CASSGSYEQYF.

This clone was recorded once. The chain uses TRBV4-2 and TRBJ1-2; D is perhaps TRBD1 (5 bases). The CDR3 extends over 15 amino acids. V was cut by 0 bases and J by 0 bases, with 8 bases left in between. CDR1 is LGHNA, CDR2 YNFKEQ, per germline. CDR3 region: CASSQDLQANYGYTF. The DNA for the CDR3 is TGTGCCAGCAGCCAAGATCTACAGGCTAACTATGGCTACACCTTC.

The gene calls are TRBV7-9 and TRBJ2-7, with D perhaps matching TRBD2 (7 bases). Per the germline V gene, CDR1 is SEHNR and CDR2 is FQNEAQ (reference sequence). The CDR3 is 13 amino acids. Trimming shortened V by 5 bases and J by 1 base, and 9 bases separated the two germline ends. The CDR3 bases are TGTGCCAGCAGCCGGGGGGCTTCCTACGAGCAGTACTTC. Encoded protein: CASSRGASYEQYF.

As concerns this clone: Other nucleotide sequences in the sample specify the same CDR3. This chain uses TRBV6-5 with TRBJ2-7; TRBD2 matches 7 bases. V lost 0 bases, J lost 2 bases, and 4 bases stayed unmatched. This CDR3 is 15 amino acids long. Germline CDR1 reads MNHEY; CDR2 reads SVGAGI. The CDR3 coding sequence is TGTGCCAGCAGTTACTCGACGGGAGGAACCTACGAGCAGTACTTC. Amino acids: CASSYSTGGTYEQYF.

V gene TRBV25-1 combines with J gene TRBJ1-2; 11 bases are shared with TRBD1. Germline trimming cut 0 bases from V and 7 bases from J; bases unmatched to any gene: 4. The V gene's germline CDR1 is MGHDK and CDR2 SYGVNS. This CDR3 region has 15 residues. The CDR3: CASSEYGTGGGGYTF. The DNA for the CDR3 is TGTGCCAGCAGTGAATACGGGACAGGGGGTGGTGGCTACACCTTC.

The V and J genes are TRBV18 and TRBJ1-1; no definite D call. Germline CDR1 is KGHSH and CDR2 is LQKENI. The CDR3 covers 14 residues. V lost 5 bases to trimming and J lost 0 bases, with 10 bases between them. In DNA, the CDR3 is TGTGCCAGCTCATTAGTTTCGTTGAACACTGAAGCTTTCTTT. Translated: CASSLVSLNTEAFF.

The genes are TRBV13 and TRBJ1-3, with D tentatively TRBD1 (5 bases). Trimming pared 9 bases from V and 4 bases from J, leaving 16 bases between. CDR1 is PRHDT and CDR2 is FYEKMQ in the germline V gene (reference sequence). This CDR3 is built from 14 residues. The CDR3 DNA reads TGTGCCAGTAGGTGGGGGGTGTACGGAAACACCATATATTTT. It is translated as CASRWGVYGNTIYF.

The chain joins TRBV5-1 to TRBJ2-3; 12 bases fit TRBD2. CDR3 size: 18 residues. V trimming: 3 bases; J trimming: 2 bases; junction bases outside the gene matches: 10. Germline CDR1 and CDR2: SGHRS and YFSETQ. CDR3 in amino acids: CASSYHLTSGGNTDTQYF. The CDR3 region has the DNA TGCGCCAGCAGCTACCACCTGACTAGCGGGGGAAACACAGATACGCAGTATTTT.

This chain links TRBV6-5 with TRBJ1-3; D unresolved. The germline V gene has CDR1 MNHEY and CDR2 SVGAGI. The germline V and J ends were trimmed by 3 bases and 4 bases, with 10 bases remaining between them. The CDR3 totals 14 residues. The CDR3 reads CASSYTTSGNTIYF. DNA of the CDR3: TGTGCCAGCAGTTATACAACATCCGGAAACACCATATATTTT.

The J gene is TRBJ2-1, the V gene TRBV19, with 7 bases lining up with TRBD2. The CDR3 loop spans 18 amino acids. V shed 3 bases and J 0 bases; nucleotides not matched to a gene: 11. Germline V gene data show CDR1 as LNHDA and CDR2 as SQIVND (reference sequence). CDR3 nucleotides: TGTGCCAGTAGTATTGCAAGGGACTACTTGAGCTCCTACAATGAGCAGTTCTTC. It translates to CASSIARDYLSSYNEQFF.

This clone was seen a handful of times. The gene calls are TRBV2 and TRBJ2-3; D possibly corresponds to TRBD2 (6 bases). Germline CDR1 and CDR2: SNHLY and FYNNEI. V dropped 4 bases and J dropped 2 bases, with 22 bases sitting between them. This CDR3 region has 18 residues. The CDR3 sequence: CASSVRKEAGTTTDTQYF. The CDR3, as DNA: TGTGCCAGCAGTGTTCGAAAAGAAGCGGGCACAACCACAGATACGCAGTATTTT. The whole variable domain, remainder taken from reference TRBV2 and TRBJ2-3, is EPEVTQTPSHQVTQMGQEVILRCVPISNHLYFYWYRQILGQKVEFLVSFYNNEISEKSEIFDDQFSVERPDGSNFTLKIRSTKLEDSAMYFCASSVRKEAGTTTDTQYFGPGTRLTVL.

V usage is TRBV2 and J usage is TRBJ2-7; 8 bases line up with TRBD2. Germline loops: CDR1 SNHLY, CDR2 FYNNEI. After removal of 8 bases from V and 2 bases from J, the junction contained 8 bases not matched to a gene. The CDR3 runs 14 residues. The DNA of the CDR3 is TGTGCCAGCCAGACGGGGGGGGGCCCCTACGAGCAGTACTTC. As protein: CASQTGGGPYEQYF.

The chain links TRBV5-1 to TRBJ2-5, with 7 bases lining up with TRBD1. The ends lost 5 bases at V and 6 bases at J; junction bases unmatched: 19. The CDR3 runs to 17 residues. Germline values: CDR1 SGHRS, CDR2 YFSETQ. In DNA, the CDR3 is TGCGCCAGCAGATTTTCCCCGGGACAGATGGGCGGCCAGACCCAGTACTTC. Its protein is CASRFSPGQMGGQTQYF.

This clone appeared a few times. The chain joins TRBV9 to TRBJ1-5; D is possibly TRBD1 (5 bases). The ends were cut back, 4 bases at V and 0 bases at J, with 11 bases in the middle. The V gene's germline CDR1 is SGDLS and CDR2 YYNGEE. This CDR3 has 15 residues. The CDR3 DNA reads TGTGCCAGCAGCAGCCAGGGTTATAGCAATCAGCCCCAGCATTTT. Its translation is CASSSQGYSNQPQHF.

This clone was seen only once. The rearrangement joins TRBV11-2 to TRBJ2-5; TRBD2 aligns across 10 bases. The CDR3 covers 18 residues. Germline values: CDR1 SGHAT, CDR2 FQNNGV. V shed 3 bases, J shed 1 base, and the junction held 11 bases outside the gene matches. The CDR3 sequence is CASSLGASGRPLQETQYF. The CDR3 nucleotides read TGTGCCAGCAGCTTGGGGGCTAGCGGGAGACCCCTCCAAGAGACCCAGTACTTC.

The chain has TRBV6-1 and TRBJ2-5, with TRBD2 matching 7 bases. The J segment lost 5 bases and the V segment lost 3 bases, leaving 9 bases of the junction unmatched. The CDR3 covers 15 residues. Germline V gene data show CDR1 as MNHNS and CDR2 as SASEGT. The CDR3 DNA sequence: TGTGCCAGCAGTGAGGGGTCGGGGGGTGGGGAGACCCAGTACTTC. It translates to CASSEGSGGGETQYF.

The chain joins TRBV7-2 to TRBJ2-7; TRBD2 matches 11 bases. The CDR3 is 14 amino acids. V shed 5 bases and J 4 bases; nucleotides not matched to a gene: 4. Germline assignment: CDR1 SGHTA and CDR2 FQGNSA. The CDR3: CASSTRLAGYEQYF. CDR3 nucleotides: TGTGCCAGCAGCACCCGACTAGCGGGGTACGAGCAGTACTTC.

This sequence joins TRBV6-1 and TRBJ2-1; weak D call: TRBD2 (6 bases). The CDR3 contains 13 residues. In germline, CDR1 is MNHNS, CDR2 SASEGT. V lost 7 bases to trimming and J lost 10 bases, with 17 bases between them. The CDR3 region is CASISNVGREQFF. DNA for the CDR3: TGTGCCAGCATCTCTAATGTGGGGAGGGAGCAGTTCTTC.

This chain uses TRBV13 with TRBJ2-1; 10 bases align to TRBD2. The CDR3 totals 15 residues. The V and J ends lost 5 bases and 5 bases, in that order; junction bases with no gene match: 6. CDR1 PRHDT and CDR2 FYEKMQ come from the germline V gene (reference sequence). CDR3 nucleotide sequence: TGTGCCAGCAGCCCCTCAGGACTAGCGGACAATGAGCAGTTCTTC. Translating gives CASSPSGLADNEQFF.

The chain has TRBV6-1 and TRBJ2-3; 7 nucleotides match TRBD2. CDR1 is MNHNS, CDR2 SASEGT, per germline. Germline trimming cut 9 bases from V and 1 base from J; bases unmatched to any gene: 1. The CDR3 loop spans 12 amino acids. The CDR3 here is CASGGGTDTQYF. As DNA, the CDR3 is TGTGCCAGTGGGGGGGGCACAGATACGCAGTATTTT.

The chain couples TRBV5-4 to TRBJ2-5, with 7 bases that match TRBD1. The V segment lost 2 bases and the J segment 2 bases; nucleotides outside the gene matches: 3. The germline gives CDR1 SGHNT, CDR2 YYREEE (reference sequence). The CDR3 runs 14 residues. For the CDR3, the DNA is TGTGCCAGCAGCTTCGTGGGACAGCAAGAGACCCAGTACTTC. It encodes CASSFVGQQETQYF.

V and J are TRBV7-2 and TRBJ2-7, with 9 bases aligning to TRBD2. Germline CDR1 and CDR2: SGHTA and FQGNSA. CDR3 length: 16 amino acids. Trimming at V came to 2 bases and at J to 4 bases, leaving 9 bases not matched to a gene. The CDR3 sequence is CASSLYVAGAVYEQYF. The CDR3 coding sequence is TGTGCCAGCAGCTTATACGTAGCGGGAGCAGTATACGAGCAGTACTTC.

Here the CDR3 DNA reads TGTGCCAGCAGCTTCCGGGACAGGCCGCCCTGGGCCCTCCACTTT. Translating gives CASSFRDRPPWALHF. The chain uses TRBV5-6 and TRBJ1-6, with TRBD1 matching over 8 bases. The CDR3 is 15 residues long. CDR1 and CDR2 (germline): SGHDT, YYEEEE. Germline trimming cut 2 bases from V and 14 bases from J; bases unmatched to any gene: 12. Drawing the rest from reference TRBV5-6 and TRBJ1-6, the complete variable domain is DAGVTQSPTHLIKTRGQQVTLRCSPKSGHDTVSWYQQALGQGPQFIFQYYEEEERQRGNFPDRFSGHQFPNYSSELNVNALLLGDSALYLCASSFRDRPPWALHFGNGTRLTVT.

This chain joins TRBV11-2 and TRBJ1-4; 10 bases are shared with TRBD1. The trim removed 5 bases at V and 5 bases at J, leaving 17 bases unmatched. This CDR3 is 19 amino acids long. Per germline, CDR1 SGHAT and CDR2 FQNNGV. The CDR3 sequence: CASSPSRQGADPGNEKLFF. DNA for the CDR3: TGTGCCAGCAGCCCATCTAGACAGGGGGCCGATCCAGGAAATGAAAAACTGTTTTTT.

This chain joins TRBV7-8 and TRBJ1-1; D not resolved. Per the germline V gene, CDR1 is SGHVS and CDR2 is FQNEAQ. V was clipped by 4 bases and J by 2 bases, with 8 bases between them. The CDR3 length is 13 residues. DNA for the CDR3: TGTGCCAGCAGCTCTGACATTAACACTGAAGCTTTCTTT. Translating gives CASSSDINTEAFF. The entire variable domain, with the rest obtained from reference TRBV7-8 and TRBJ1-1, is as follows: GAGVSQSPRYKVAKRGQDVALRCDPISGHVSLFWYQQALGQGPEFLTYFQNEAQLDKSGLPSDRFFAERPEGSVSTLKIQRTQQEDSAVYLCASSSDINTEAFFGQGTRLTVV.

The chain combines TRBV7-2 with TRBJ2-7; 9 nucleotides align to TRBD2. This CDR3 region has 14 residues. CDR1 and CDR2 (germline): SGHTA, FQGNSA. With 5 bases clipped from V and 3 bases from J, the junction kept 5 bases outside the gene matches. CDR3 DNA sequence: TGTGCCAGCAGCCCACAGCGGGGGGACTACGAGCAGTACTTC. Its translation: CASSPQRGDYEQYF.

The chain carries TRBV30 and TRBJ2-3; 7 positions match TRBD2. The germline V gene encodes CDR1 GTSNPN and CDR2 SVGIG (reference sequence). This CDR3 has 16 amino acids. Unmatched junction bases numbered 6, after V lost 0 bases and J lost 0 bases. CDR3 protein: CAWSVGNSGSTDTQYF. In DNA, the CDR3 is TGTGCCTGGAGTGTAGGGAATAGCGGGAGCACAGATACGCAGTATTTT. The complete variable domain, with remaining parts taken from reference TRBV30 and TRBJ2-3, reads SQTIHQWPATLVQPVGSPLSLECTVEGTSNPNLYWYRQAAGRGLQLLFYSVGIGQISSEVPQNLSASRPQDRQFILSSKKLLLSDSGFYLCAWSVGNSGSTDTQYFGPGTRLTVL.